Reported below is one TCR beta chain. The data stem from a study of control samples from healthy donors and cancer patients. Trimming left V 3 bases short and J 2 bases short, with 12 bases between. The CDR3 runs 15 residues. Germline assignment: CDR1 MNHEY and CDR2 SVGEGT. This table comes from immunoSEQ multiplex PCR, and its TCRdb copy is limited to in-frame clones, with some not included. The table includes 150,000 to 180,000 clones, approximately 94% detected once. The source of this sequence is a man in his forties in good health. The sequencing sample was made of blood. The J gene is TRBJ2-3, the V gene TRBV6-2 or TRBV6-3; tentative D call: TRBD1 (6 bases). The CDR3 protein is CASSYIGDNTDTQYF. CDR3 in DNA: TGTGCCAGCAGTTATATCGGGGACAACACAGATACGCAGTATTTT.